This T cell receptor beta chain is from a study of blood T cell repertoires in COVID-19. Overall study: Samples of COVID-19 (acute and convalescent) were obtained from the United States, Italy and Spain. The analysed material was cDNA or gDNA that came from T cells, B-cell-depleted T cells, or PBMCs.

Patients in Seattle were enrolled during active infection, then followed longitudinally. As processed by the authors: Estimated nucleated cell counts came from reference gene primer amplification. Libraries were prepared by immunoSEQ multiplex PCR; TCRdb keeps only in-frame clonotypes and omits some of them. V, J and clone size are taken as reported in that table, and D and trimming were inferred from the DNA itself. The repertoire holds about 300,000 clones, with about nine tenths as singletons. The V gene's germline CDR1 is SQVTM and CDR2 ANQGSEA. The CDR3 runs to 13 residues. V was clipped by 1 base and J by 7 bases, with 13 bases between them.

The receptor was isolated from a woman aged 50 to 65 with COVID-19, enrolled during active disease. What was sequenced was peripheral blood. The chain couples TRBV29-1 to TRBJ1-2, with D possibly being TRBD1 (5 bases). The CDR3 loop is CSVEGQGNLGYTF. In nucleotides, the CDR3 is TGCAGCGTTGAAGGCCAGGGTAACCTTGGCTACACCTTC.